Included here is one T cell receptor beta chain sequence, with context. The antigen is unknown. The data derive from a study of cytomegalovirus exposure and HLA in healthy donors. Study findings and constraints: Researchers reported in a later analysis that common viral pathogens appeared linked to several top clusters.

CDR3 size: 16 residues. V lost 3 bases and J lost 2; bases outside the gene matches: 9. In germline, CDR1 is SGDLS, CDR2 YYNGEE. The PCR employed 60 Vbeta primers together with 13 Jbeta primers. Measured with immunoSEQ multiplex PCR; TCRdb has only the in-frame clones, and not every one. The sample has about 200,000 clones, roughly 80% seen once. The origin of this receptor is a man in his forties or fifties in good health and CMV-seronegative. The specimen sequenced was PBMCs. This chain connects TRBV9 to TRBJ2-3; 7 bases fit TRBD2. The CDR3 DNA reads TGTGCCAGCAGCGGGTCGGGGGGTATCTTCACAGATACGCAGTATTTT. This codes for CASSGSGGIFTDTQYF.